The next 8 T cell receptor beta chains were all read from a single sample in a study of T cell responses to AZD1222 COVID-19 vaccine. Profiled with immunoSEQ multiplex PCR; TCRdb holds only in-frame clones, not every one. The repertoire holds roughly 71,000 clones, with around 84% as singletons. The sample was peripheral blood, taken on day 0 of AZD1222 vaccination. The receptors come from an adult in good health.

The chain joins TRBV19 to TRBJ2-5; D is undetermined. Trimming cost V 7 bases and J 2 bases, with 11 bases left between them. CDR1 LNHDA and CDR2 SQIVND come from the germline V gene (reference sequence). The CDR3 sequence is 13 residues long. The chain's CDR3 is CASTGWSQETQYF. CDR3 coding DNA: TGTGCCAGTACTGGGTGGAGTCAAGAGACCCAGTACTTC.

The J gene is TRBJ1-5, the V gene TRBV10-1; D remains ambiguous. The CDR3 totals 13 residues. Germline V gives CDR1 WNHNN, CDR2 SYGVQD (reference sequence). Trimming removed 6 bases at V and 4 bases at J, with 10 bases between. CDR3 residues: CASSGDRNQPQHF. The CDR3 nucleotides read TGCGCCAGCAGCGGTGACCGAAATCAGCCCCAGCATTTT.

The gene calls are TRBV6-6 and TRBJ1-1; D possibly corresponds to TRBD1 (5 bases). There are 14 residues in the CDR3. V was trimmed by 2 bases and J by 6 bases, leaving 13 bases between them. CDR1 MNHNY and CDR2 SVGAGI come from the germline V gene (reference sequence). The CDR3 sequence: CASSYPRESAEAFF. CDR3 DNA: TGTGCCAGCAGTTACCCCAGGGAATCGGCTGAAGCTTTCTTT.

The chain uses TRBV7-9 and TRBJ1-1; 7 bases map to TRBD1. Germline V CDR1 and CDR2: SEHNR, FQNEAQ (reference sequence). After removal of 7 bases from V and 2 bases from J, the junction contained 7 bases not matched to a gene. The CDR3 contains 14 residues. CDR3 sequence (DNA): TGTGCCAGCACCATCCAGGGGGGTAACACTGAAGCTTTCTTT. Protein: CASTIQGGNTEAFF.

J is TRBJ1-1 and V is TRBV7-8; D ambiguous. V shed 1 base and J shed 5 bases, with 11 bases lying between them. There are 14 residues in the CDR3. Per germline, CDR1 SGHVS and CDR2 FQNEAQ. The CDR3 region is CASSLVSVSTEAFF. In DNA, the CDR3 is TGTGCCAGCAGCTTAGTATCCGTGTCTACTGAAGCTTTCTTT.

This chain uses TRBV19 with TRBJ1-3; D remains unclear. The V end lost 3 bases, the J end lost 0 bases, and 9 bases lay between the germline ends. Germline-derived CDR1 and CDR2 are LNHDA and SQIVND (reference sequence). CDR3 length: 15 residues. This chain's CDR3 is CASSMWPHSGNTIYF. CDR3 coding DNA: TGTGCCAGTAGTATGTGGCCCCACTCTGGAAACACCATATATTTT.

The chain carries TRBV12-5 and TRBJ1-2; TRBD1 matches 7 bases. Trimming took 4 bases from V and 6 from J; bases not matched to a gene: 8. Germline V CDR1 and CDR2: LGHNT, FRNRAP. CDR3 length: 14 residues. The CDR3 spells CASGYVQGVDGYTF. In DNA form, the CDR3 reads TGTGCTAGTGGTTACGTCCAGGGGGTCGATGGCTACACCTTC.

The rearrangement uses TRBV7-9 and TRBJ1-1; a possible D gene is TRBD1 (5 bases). Germline CDR1 reads SEHNR; CDR2 reads FQNEAQ (reference sequence). V was clipped by 4 bases and J by 4 bases, with 10 bases between them. This CDR3 comprises 13 residues. Here the CDR3 DNA reads TGTGCCAGCAGCTCGCTGGGGCCCACTGAAGCTTTCTTT. This codes for CASSSLGPTEAFF.